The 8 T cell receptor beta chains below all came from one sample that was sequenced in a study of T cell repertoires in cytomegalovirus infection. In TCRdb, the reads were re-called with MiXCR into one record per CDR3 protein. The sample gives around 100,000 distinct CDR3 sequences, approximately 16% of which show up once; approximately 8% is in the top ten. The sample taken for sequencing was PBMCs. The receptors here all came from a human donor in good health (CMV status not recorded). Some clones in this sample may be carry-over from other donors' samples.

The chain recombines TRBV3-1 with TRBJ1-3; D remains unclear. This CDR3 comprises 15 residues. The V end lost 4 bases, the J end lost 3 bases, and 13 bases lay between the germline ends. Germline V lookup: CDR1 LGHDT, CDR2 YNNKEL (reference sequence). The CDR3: CASSRSGGGGNTIYF. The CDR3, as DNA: TGTGCCAGCAGCCGGAGTGGAGGTGGTGGAAACACCATATATTTT. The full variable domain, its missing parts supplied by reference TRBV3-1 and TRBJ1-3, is DTAVSQTPKYLVTQMGNDKSIKCEQNLGHDTMYWYKQDSKKFLKIMFSYNNKELIINETVPNRFSPKSPDKAHLNLHINSLELGDSAVYFCASSRSGGGGNTIYFGEGSWLTVV.

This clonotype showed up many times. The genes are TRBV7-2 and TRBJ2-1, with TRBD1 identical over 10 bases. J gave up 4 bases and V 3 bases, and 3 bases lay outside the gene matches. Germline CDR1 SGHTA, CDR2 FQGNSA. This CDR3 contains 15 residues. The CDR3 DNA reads TGTGCCAGCAGCTTTGACAGGGGGCAGTACAATGAGCAGTTCTTC. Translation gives CASSFDRGQYNEQFF.

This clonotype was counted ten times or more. The CDR3 DNA follows: TGTGCCAGCAGTTTAGGTTCAAGCGGGACGACAGATACGCAGTATTTT. This translates into CASSLGSSGTTDTQYF. The chain carries TRBV12-3 or TRBV12-4 and TRBJ2-3; 7 nucleotides line up with TRBD2. The CDR3 runs 16 residues. The trim removed 1 base at V and 3 bases at J, leaving 7 bases unmatched.

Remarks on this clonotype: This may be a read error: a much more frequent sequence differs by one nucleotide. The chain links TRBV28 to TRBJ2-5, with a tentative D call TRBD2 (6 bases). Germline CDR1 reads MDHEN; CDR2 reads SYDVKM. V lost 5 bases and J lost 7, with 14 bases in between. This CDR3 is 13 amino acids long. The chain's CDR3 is CASSARAGGTQYF. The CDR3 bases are TGTGCCAGCAGTGCCCGAGCCGGGGGGACCCAGTACTTC.

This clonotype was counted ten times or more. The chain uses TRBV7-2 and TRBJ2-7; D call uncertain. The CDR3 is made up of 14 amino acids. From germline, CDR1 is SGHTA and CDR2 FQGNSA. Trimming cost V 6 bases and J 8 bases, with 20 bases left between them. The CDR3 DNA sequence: TGTGCCAGCAGAGAGAGCGCGTCGGGTGGGCAGCAGTACTTC. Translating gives CASRESASGGQQYF.

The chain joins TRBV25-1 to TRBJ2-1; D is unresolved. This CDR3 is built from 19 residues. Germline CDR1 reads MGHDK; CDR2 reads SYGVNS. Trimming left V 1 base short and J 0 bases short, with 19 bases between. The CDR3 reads CASSESPLDGQVSYNEQFF. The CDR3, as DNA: TGTGCCAGCAGTGAATCCCCCCTGGACGGCCAAGTCTCCTACAATGAGCAGTTCTTC.

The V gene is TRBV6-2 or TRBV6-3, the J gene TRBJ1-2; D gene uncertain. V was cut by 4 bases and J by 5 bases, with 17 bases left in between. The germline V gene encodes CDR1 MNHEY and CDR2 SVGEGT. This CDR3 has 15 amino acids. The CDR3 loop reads CASSSAWRVGYGYTF. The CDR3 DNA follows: TGTGCCAGCAGTTCTGCGTGGAGAGTAGGTTATGGCTACACCTTC.

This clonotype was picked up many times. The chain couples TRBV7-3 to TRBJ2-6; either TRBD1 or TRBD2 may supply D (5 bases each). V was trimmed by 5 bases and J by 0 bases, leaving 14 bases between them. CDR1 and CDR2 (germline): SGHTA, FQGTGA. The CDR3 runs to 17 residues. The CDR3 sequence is CASSPRTGPSGANVLTF. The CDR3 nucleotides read TGTGCCAGCAGCCCACGGACGGGACCCTCTGGGGCCAACGTCCTGACTTTC.